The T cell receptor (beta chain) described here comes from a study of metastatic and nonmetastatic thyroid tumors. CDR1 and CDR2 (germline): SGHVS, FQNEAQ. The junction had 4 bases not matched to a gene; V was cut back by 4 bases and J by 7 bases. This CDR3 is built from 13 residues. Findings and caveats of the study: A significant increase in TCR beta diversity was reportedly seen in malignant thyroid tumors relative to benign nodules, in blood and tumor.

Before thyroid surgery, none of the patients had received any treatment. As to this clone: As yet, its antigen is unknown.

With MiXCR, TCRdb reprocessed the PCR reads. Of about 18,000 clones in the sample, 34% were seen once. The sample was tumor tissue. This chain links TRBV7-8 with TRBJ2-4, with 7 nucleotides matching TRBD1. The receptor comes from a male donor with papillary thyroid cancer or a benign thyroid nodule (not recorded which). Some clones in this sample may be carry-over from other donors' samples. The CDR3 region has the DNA TGTGCCAGCAGCTACCAGGGGGTGAACATTCAGTACTTC. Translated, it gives CASSYQGVNIQYF.